This TCR beta chain appears in the sequencing data of a study of T cell repertoires in aging, cancer and after chemotherapy. TRB rearrangements spanning V, D and J were amplified using mixed TRB-A/B primers. TCRdb analysed the multiplex PCR reads with MiXCR anew, one entry per CDR3 protein. The sample gives a few thousand distinct CDR3 sequences, about 45% of which show up once; around 3.2% is in the top ten. The CDR3 totals 16 residues. Trimming left V 2 bases short and J 2 bases short, with 16 bases between. Germline values: CDR1 GTSNPN, CDR2 SVGIG (reference sequence). TCR beta rearrangements were amplified from peripheral blood genomic DNA.

Material for sequencing was blood. The J gene is TRBJ1-3, the V gene TRBV30; D remains ambiguous. The source of this sequence is a human donor with a solid tumor. The CDR3 region is CAWSRETLGTGNTIYF. DNA of the CDR3: TGTGCCTGGAGTCGAGAAACATTGGGCACTGGAAACACCATATATTTT.